Reported below is one TCR beta chain. This record comes from a study of blood T cell repertoires in COVID-19. Study-level information: Samples taken during acute and convalescent COVID-19 were collected in the United States, Italy and Spain. T cells, B-cell-depleted T cells, or PBMCs supplied cDNA or gDNA.

Original processing methods: The assay estimated nucleated cells by amplifying reference gene primers. Clones were sequenced by immunoSEQ multiplex PCR, and TCRdb holds only the in-frame ones, with some missing. The V and J calls and clone size are taken from that table; D and trimming were inferred from the DNA. The data show 180,000 or so clones, with around 86% seen just once and about 8.2% held by the top ten. The TCR comes from a man aged 60 to 75 with acute or convalescent COVID-19. Source material: peripheral blood.

CDR3 loop: CASSSGTGESYEQYF. The DNA for the CDR3 is TGTGCCAGCAGCTCCGGGACAGGGGAATCCTACGAGCAGTACTTC. The chain uses TRBV7-7 and TRBJ2-7; 10 positions agree with TRBD1. This CDR3 contains 15 residues. Germline lookup yields CDR1 SSHAT and CDR2 FNYEAQ (reference sequence). J lost 1 base, V lost 4 bases, and 4 bases had no gene match. Full variable domain (missing parts from reference TRBV7-7 and TRBJ2-7): GAGVSQSPRYKVTKRGQDVTLRCDPISSHATLYWYQQALGQGPEFLTYFNYEAQPDKSGLPSDRFSAERPEGSISTLTIQRTEQRDSAMYRCASSSGTGESYEQYFGPGTRLTVT.